Listed here are 5 T cell receptor beta chains from one sample, sequenced in a study of T cells in Graves' hyperthyroidism and ophthalmopathy. The CDR3 regions of TCR beta were amplified from RNA transcripts. In the first-round RT-PCR of the TCR CDR3, the HTBI primer set was used. TCRdb independently ran MiXCR on the multiplex PCR reads; one entry per CDR3 protein. The sample holds around 340,000 distinct CDR3 sequences, about a sixth seen once. Sequenced material: blood. Receptors were obtained from a woman aged 40 to 50 with Graves' ophthalmopathy.

This clonotype turned up a few times. The chain recombines TRBV11-2 with TRBJ1-5; 9 bases are a match to TRBD1. The junction had 1 base not matched to a gene; V was cut back by 4 bases and J by 6 bases. The CDR3 is 13 residues long. CDR1 and CDR2 (germline): SGHAT, FQNNGV. CDR3 in DNA: TGTGCCAGCAGCTCGACAGGGGGTCAGCCCCAGCATTTT. It is translated as CASSSTGGQPQHF. Full variable domain (rest looked up from reference TRBV11-2 and TRBJ1-5): EAGVAQSPRYKIIEKRQSVAFWCNPISGHATLYWYQQILGQGPKLLIQFQNNGVVDDSQLPKDRFSAERLKGVDSTLKIQPAKLEDSAVYLCASSSTGGQPQHFGDGTRLSIL.

The chain employs TRBV11-2 and TRBJ2-7, with 10 nucleotides matching TRBD1. The V segment lost 6 bases and the J segment 7 bases; nucleotides outside the gene matches: 6. Germline V gene lookup returns CDR1 SGHAT and CDR2 FQNNGV. The CDR3 is 13 residues long. In DNA, the CDR3 is TGTGCCAGCAGTCGACAGGGGGCTGTAGAGCAGTACTTC. Encoded protein: CASSRQGAVEQYF.

This clonotype was observed many times. CDR3 region: CSARVGGSNTGELFF. The CDR3 bases are TGCAGTGCTAGAGTTGGGGGCTCGAACACCGGGGAGCTGTTTTTT. The chain recombines TRBV20-1 with TRBJ2-2, with D perhaps matching TRBD1 (6 bases). This CDR3 is 15 amino acids long. V gave up 1 base and J gave up 0 bases, with 9 bases separating them. From germline, CDR1 is DFQATT and CDR2 SNEGSKA (reference sequence).

V and J are TRBV30 and TRBJ2-7; TRBD2 agrees at 11 bases. The V gene end was trimmed by 1 base and the J gene end by 4 bases; junction bases not matched to a gene: 6. Germline values: CDR1 GTSNPN, CDR2 SVGIG (reference sequence). CDR3 length equals 15 residues. CDR3 sequence reads: CAWSETGTSGYEQYF. The CDR3 DNA sequence: TGTGCCTGGAGTGAGACCGGGACTAGCGGATACGAGCAGTACTTC.

This clonotype was seen many times. The V gene is TRBV27, the J gene TRBJ2-7; possibly TRBD2 for D (6 bases). Germline-derived CDR1 and CDR2 are MNHEY and SMNVEV (reference sequence). Trimming stripped 5 bases from V and 2 bases from J, with 10 bases between. The CDR3 runs 13 residues. The CDR3 DNA follows: TGTGCCAGCAGTGGGGGGTTCGCCTACGAGCAGTACTTC. Translation gives CASSGGFAYEQYF.